This T cell receptor (beta chain) appears in the sequencing data of a study of post-analysis software for immune sequencing data (dated by TCRdb to between 2014 and 2017). With regard to the full study: Disease courses on record covered relapsing-remitting, secondary progressive and progressive-relapsing multiple sclerosis, though some patients had no subtype annotation. Patient repertoires were compared against roughly 10 previously published healthy control repertoires from donors aged roughly 6 to 25 years. A subset of samples was prepared in parallel using single-end sample barcoding, then pooled and co-amplified after Illumina adapter ligation.

The investigation overall reported the following: Compared with controls, multiple sclerosis patients had significantly lower normalized Chao1 diversity, a finding suggesting substantial peripheral T-cell clonal expansion. Direct clustering with F measure showed strong co-clustering of samples prepared in the same batch, prompting a batch-effect correction. The control group was slightly older than the multiple sclerosis patient group.

This clonotype was detected a few times. No antigen is known for it. No base qualities exist here, and no much larger clone lies one base off it. Libraries were made using PCR. Sequenced using an Illumina HiSeq 2500. To reduce PCR and sequencing biases, unique molecular identifiers were incorporated into the TCR beta cDNA libraries. Every 1 to 10 million input T cells yielded about 500,000 cDNA molecules, meaning each molecule approximated one T cell. Patient libraries were prepared and sequenced with the same protocol used for the earlier healthy control dataset. Samples belonging to the same batch were prepared together, multiplexed and sequenced on a shared HiSeq lane. The original methods were these. Raw barcoded reads were processed with MIGEC, discarding single-read molecular identifier groups before consensus assembly and CDR3 extraction. Clonotype tables were post-analysed with VDJtools, normalizing diversity by down-sampling all datasets to the smallest sample size. Repertoire overlap clustering matched CDR3 amino acid but not nucleotide sequences to correct batch-related cross-sample contamination. The raw public reads went through TCRdb reprocessing: fastp at Q25, MiXCR clone calling, in-frame beta chains kept. Duplicate CDR3 protein sequences are folded into a single record with the most common DNA and genes. The V and J calls reflect TCRdb's pipeline rather than the authors' work. The sample records approximately 630,000 distinct CDR3 sequences, 55% to 60% of which are singletons. The ten largest clones take up around 10% of the sample.

TCR beta repertoires were profiled from peripheral blood of approximately 13 young patients with multiple sclerosis to demonstrate the VDJtools post-analysis software. The multiple sclerosis patients were children and adolescents between roughly 6 and 16 years of age. The sequencing input was blood. This clonotype originated in a girl under 10 years old with multiple sclerosis.

In nucleotides, the sequence is TGCGCCAGCAGCTTGGCCCGGGACTACCCCTACAATGAGCAGTTCTTC. Translation gives CASSLARDYPYNEQFF. The V and J segments used are TRBV5-1 and TRBJ2-1, with 7 middle bases fitting TRBD2. For CDR1 and CDR2, the germline V gene lists SGHRS and YFSETQ. V lost 0 bases and J lost 2 bases, and the count of bases not matched to a germline gene is 5. From its cysteine to its phenylalanine, the CDR3 spans 16 amino acids. Left in the record is the CDR3 DNA by itself, 48 bases read in frame from the first base.